One and the same sample provided the 12 T cell receptor beta chains below, sequenced in a study of immune heterogeneity within non-small cell lung tumors. CDR3 of TCR beta was amplified by multiplex PCR that used 32 V and 13 J primers. Each CDR3 protein is one row after TCRdb ran MiXCR on the multiplex PCR reads. The data contain under 3,000 distinct CDR3 sequences, roughly 25% of them singletons. The authors used about 600 ng of bulk tumor genomic DNA per sample as template. During surgery, several far-apart biopsies were obtained from every primary tumor. Curative surgical treatment was performed in patients who had newly diagnosed, untreated non-small cell lung cancer. Sequencing was carried out using lung tumor tissue. Source of these receptors: a man between 40 and 49 years old with non-small cell lung cancer.

This clonotype rates as medium-sized. The gene calls are TRBV4-1 and TRBJ2-3, with a tentative D call TRBD1 (5 bases). The CDR3 extends over 18 amino acids. Per germline, CDR1 MGHRA and CDR2 YSYEKL. Trimming shortened V by 0 bases and J by 0 bases, and 16 bases separated the two germline ends. CDR3 bases: TGCGCCAGCAGCCAAGATCTAGGGGCAGAAGCTAGCACAGATACGCAGTATTTT. It codes for CASSQDLGAEASTDTQYF.

This clonotype is judged medium-sized. This sequence joins TRBV7-9 and TRBJ2-1; maybe TRBD2 (5 bases). This CDR3 has 19 residues. Trimming removed 1 base at V and 5 bases at J, with 24 bases between. CDR1 is SEHNR and CDR2 is FQNEAQ in the germline V gene (reference sequence). This CDR3 is CASSLVRYRGGFFDNEQFF. The CDR3 DNA reads as TGTGCCAGCAGCTTAGTTCGTTACAGAGGAGGTTTTTTTGACAATGAGCAGTTCTTC.

This clonotype was detected ten times or more. This chain connects TRBV5-4 to TRBJ2-2; TRBD1 is a possible D gene (6 bases). The germline V gene has CDR1 SGHNT and CDR2 YYREEE (reference sequence). Trimming shortened V by 4 bases and J by 7 bases, and 14 bases separated the two germline ends. The CDR3 sequence is 14 residues long. This CDR3 is CASSQGQGGGELFF. As DNA, the CDR3 is TGTGCCAGCAGCCAGGGGCAGGGCGGCGGGGAGCTGTTTTTT. Combining the CDR3 with reference TRBV5-4 and TRBJ2-2 gives the whole variable domain ETGVTQSPTHLIKTRGQQVTLRCSSQSGHNTVSWYQQALGQGPQFIFQYYREEENGRGNFPPRFSGLQFPNYSSELNVNALELDDSALYLCASSQGQGGGELFFGEGSRLTVL.

In this sample, this clonotype is medium-sized. The chain has TRBV6-1 and TRBJ2-1; D assignment may be TRBD1 or TRBD2 (5 bases each). Germline CDR1 MNHNS, CDR2 SASEGT. V was pared by 0 bases and J by 0 bases, with 9 bases between. CDR3 length: 16 amino acids. The CDR3 DNA sequence: TGTGCCAGCAGTGAAGCACCGGGACGCTCCTACAATGAGCAGTTCTTC. It encodes CASSEAPGRSYNEQFF.

By proportion, this clonotype is medium-sized. The chain joins TRBV28 to TRBJ2-1, with TRBD2 matching 11 bases. Germline assignment: CDR1 MDHEN and CDR2 SYDVKM. CDR3 size: 15 residues. V lost 5 bases to trimming and J lost 8 bases; unmatched junction nucleotides: 8. CDR3 sequence reads: CASSPQTSGIDEQFF. The CDR3 region has the DNA TGTGCCAGCAGTCCACAGACTAGCGGGATCGATGAGCAGTTCTTC.

The V gene is TRBV6-2 or TRBV6-3, the J gene TRBJ2-1; 9 bases agree with TRBD2. There are 15 residues in the CDR3. CDR1 is MNHEY and CDR2 is SVGEGT in the germline V gene. Unmatched junction bases numbered 5, after V lost 5 bases and J lost 3 bases. CDR3 residues: CASSDPSGNYNEQFF. CDR3 DNA: TGTGCCAGCAGTGACCCTAGCGGGAACTACAATGAGCAGTTCTTC.

Remarks on this clonotype: At one end the junction does not follow the germline gene, possibly because of a read error. The gene calls are TRBV10-3 and TRBJ1-2, with D unclear. The CDR3 runs 14 residues. CDR1 is ENHRY and CDR2 is SYGVKD in the germline V gene. DNA of the CDR3: TGTACCATCAGTGGTTGGTGGTATAACTATGGCTACACCTTC. As protein: CTISGWWYNYGYTF.

Details on this clonotype: This could be a read error, since a much larger clone is one nucleotide away. This rearrangement joins TRBV9 to TRBJ2-3, with D possibly matching TRBD2 (5 bases). The length of the CDR3 is 14 residues. CDR1 is SGDLS, CDR2 YYNGEE, per germline. CDR3 nucleotides: TGTGCCATCAGCCCGACCGGGGGCACAGATACGCAGTATTTT. Amino acid sequence: CAISPTGGTDTQYF.

This clonotype is medium-sized. The V and J genes are TRBV30 and TRBJ1-6; D gene uncertain. With 4 bases removed from V and 13 bases from J, the gap between germline ends came to 17 bases. Germline V lookup: CDR1 GTSNPN, CDR2 SVGIG (reference sequence). The CDR3 runs to 13 residues. The DNA for the CDR3 is TGTGCCTGGAAGGGAGGCAGATCCCCCCCCCTCCACTTT. Its translation: CAWKGGRSPPLHF.

This clonotype is classed as large (0.1 to 1%). The V call is TRBV28, the J call TRBJ1-6; TRBD1 matches at 9 bases. Per germline, CDR1 MDHEN and CDR2 SYDVKM. There are 14 residues in the CDR3. The trim removed 8 bases at V and 3 bases at J, leaving 2 bases unmatched. In nucleotides, the CDR3 is TGTGCCAGCCGGACAGGGGACTATAATTCACCCCTCCACTTT. Translation gives CASRTGDYNSPLHF.

This clonotype is judged medium-sized. The chain employs TRBV7-8 and TRBJ1-1; D is undetermined. Germline V gives CDR1 SGHVS, CDR2 FQNEAQ. This CDR3 comprises 14 residues. Trimming left V 5 bases short and J 4 bases short, with 14 bases between. CDR3 in amino acids: CASSTRPGPTEAFF. The CDR3 region has the DNA TGTGCCAGCAGCACAAGACCTGGGCCCACTGAAGCTTTCTTT.

Relative to its sample, this clonotype is medium-sized. This chain joins TRBV27 and TRBJ1-3; no definite D call. The germline V gene has CDR1 MNHEY and CDR2 SMNVEV (reference sequence). This CDR3 has 14 amino acids. The V end was cut by 4 bases, the J end by 2 bases, with 9 bases between. The CDR3 nucleotides are TGTGCCAGCAGTTCGGACGGACCTGGAAACACCATATATTTT. Amino acid sequence: CASSSDGPGNTIYF.